What follows are 21 T cell receptor beta chains derived from one specimen sequenced in a study of blood T cell repertoires in COVID-19. Method: immunoSEQ multiplex PCR; TCRdb's copy keeps in-frame clones and lacks some. The data contain tens of thousands of clones, 82% of them singletons. Specimen: peripheral blood. These receptors were collected from a woman in her sixties or seventies with acute or convalescent COVID-19.

The V gene is TRBV4-1, the J gene TRBJ2-1, with 8 bases matching TRBD2. This CDR3 region has 15 residues. The V gene end was trimmed by 1 base and the J gene end by 4 bases; junction bases not matched to a gene: 3. Germline V gene data show CDR1 as MGHRA and CDR2 as YSYEKL. The CDR3 here is CASSQAGTSYNEQFF. Here the CDR3 DNA reads TGCGCCAGCAGCCAAGCAGGGACTAGTTACAATGAGCAGTTCTTC.

The chain is built from TRBV19 and TRBJ2-1; 10 nucleotides match TRBD1. The CDR3 has 15 residues. Germline CDR1 is LNHDA and CDR2 is SQIVND (reference sequence). Trimming removed 5 bases from V and 8 bases from J; junction bases left unmatched: 9. For the CDR3, the DNA is TGTGCCAGTAGTGACCGGGACAGGGGATTTCATGAGCAGTTCTTC. This translates into CASSDRDRGFHEQFF.

This clone was seen only once. The V call is TRBV5-1, the J call TRBJ2-1; D possibly corresponds to TRBD2 (6 bases). The CDR3 length is 17 residues. The V end was cut by 4 bases, the J end by 3 bases, with 20 bases between. The germline V gene has CDR1 SGHRS and CDR2 YFSETQ. The CDR3 is CASSVTGLPQIYNEQFF. In DNA, the CDR3 is TGCGCCAGCAGCGTAACGGGACTCCCTCAGATCTACAATGAGCAGTTCTTC.

The chain uses TRBV4-1 and TRBJ1-2, with a weak D call TRBD1 (5 bases). Germline V gene sequence: CDR1 MGHRA, CDR2 YSYEKL. Deletions cut 2 bases from V and 6 bases from J, with 16 bases between. This CDR3 comprises 15 residues. Here the CDR3 reads CASSQPFPGSDGYTF. The CDR3 DNA reads as TGCGCCAGCAGCCAACCCTTTCCAGGGTCGGATGGCTACACCTTC.

The rearrangement links TRBV28 to TRBJ2-7; 8 nucleotides align to TRBD2. The CDR3 consists of 13 residues. CDR1 and CDR2 from the germline V gene are MDHEN and SYDVKM. J gave up 4 bases and V 2 bases, and 1 base lay outside the gene matches. Here the CDR3 reads CASSLVAGYEQYF. DNA for the CDR3: TGTGCCAGCAGTTTAGTAGCGGGGTACGAGCAGTACTTC.

J is TRBJ2-5 and V is TRBV7-3; TRBD2 is a possible D gene (5 bases). The CDR3 sequence is 17 residues long. Trimming took 5 bases from V and 5 from J, leaving 24 bases between them. CDR1 SGHTA and CDR2 FQGTGA come from the germline V gene. Written as DNA, the CDR3 is TGTGCCAGCAGCCTCCTCCGGACCCGTGGAGAGCGGGAGACCCAGTACTTC. Translation: CASSLLRTRGERETQYF.

The chain recombines TRBV5-1 with TRBJ2-1, with 7 bases that match TRBD2. The V gene's germline CDR1 is SGHRS and CDR2 YFSETQ. The CDR3 has 14 residues. With V trimmed by 0 bases and J by 6 bases, 3 bases remained unmatched. The CDR3 sequence is CASSLGGSSNEQFF. In nucleotides, the CDR3 is TGCGCCAGCAGCTTGGGCGGGAGTAGCAATGAGCAGTTCTTC.

The V call is TRBV5-4, the J call TRBJ2-2, with 7 bases identical to TRBD2. Looked up from germline, CDR1 is SGHNT and CDR2 is YYREEE (reference sequence). V gave up 3 bases and J gave up 1 base; unmatched junction bases: 0. The CDR3 covers 14 residues. For the CDR3, the DNA is TGTGCCAGCAGCTGGGGGGGGAACACCGGGGAGCTGTTTTTT. Residues: CASSWGGNTGELFF.

The chain links TRBV2 to TRBJ2-2, with 7 bases identical to TRBD1. The CDR3 consists of 14 residues. Germline V gene sequence: CDR1 SNHLY, CDR2 FYNNEI. V shed 3 bases, J shed 6 bases, and the junction held 4 bases outside the gene matches. The CDR3 is CASSDPGQSGELFF. CDR3 sequence (DNA): TGTGCCAGCAGTGATCCGGGACAGTCCGGGGAGCTGTTTTTT.

V usage is TRBV11-1 and J usage is TRBJ2-2; TRBD2 agrees at 7 bases. The CDR3 sequence is 15 residues long. Trimming removed 5 bases from V and 6 bases from J; junction bases left unmatched: 9. Germline CDR1 and CDR2: SGHAT and FQDESV (reference sequence). The CDR3: CASSHSWEGSGELFF. DNA for the CDR3: TGTGCCAGCAGCCATTCGTGGGAGGGCTCCGGGGAGCTGTTTTTT.

The V gene is TRBV6-5, the J gene TRBJ1-3; D perhaps matches TRBD1 (5 bases). The germline V gene encodes CDR1 MNHEY and CDR2 SVGAGI. With 6 bases removed from V and 8 bases from J, the gap between germline ends came to 20 bases. The CDR3 is 15 amino acids. This CDR3 is CASRRNGPGMDTIYF. The CDR3 coding sequence is TGTGCCAGCAGGAGGAACGGGCCAGGGATGGACACCATATATTTT.

The chain uses TRBV6-2 or TRBV6-3 and TRBJ1-6; no clear D. The CDR3 length is 15 residues. Germline lookup yields CDR1 MNHEY and CDR2 SVGEGT. V was trimmed by 2 bases and J by 7 bases, leaving 12 bases between them. The chain's CDR3 is CASSYTESENSPLHF. In nucleotides, the CDR3 is TGTGCCAGCAGTTACACGGAATCGGAGAATTCACCCCTCCACTTT.

V is TRBV29-1 and J is TRBJ1-1; tentatively, D is TRBD1 (5 bases). The CDR3 runs 14 residues. V gave up 7 bases and J gave up 1 base, with 16 bases separating them. Germline V gene lookup returns CDR1 SQVTM and CDR2 ANQGSEA. In DNA, the CDR3 is TGCAGCGCCGGGAGGGGCAGTGGGAACACTGAAGCTTTCTTT. Its translation: CSAGRGSGNTEAFF.

CDR3 loop: CASGRQNTEAFF. Here the CDR3 DNA reads TGTGCCAGCGGTAGACAGAACACTGAAGCTTTCTTT. The rearrangement joins TRBV6-5 to TRBJ1-1, with D unclear. This CDR3 is 12 amino acids long. The germline V and J ends were trimmed by 8 bases and 1 base, with 8 bases remaining between them. Germline V lookup: CDR1 MNHEY, CDR2 SVGAGI.

This chain joins TRBV19 and TRBJ2-1; 10 bases fit TRBD1. This CDR3 spans 16 amino acids. Germline CDR1 is LNHDA and CDR2 is SQIVND (reference sequence). Germline trimming cut 6 bases from V and 9 bases from J; bases unmatched to any gene: 14. CDR3 in amino acids: CASSPTTGGRWSEQFF. CDR3 sequence (DNA): TGTGCCAGTAGCCCTACGACAGGGGGCAGGTGGAGTGAGCAGTTCTTC.

The chain is built from TRBV30 and TRBJ2-3; D might be TRBD2 (6 bases). This CDR3 is built from 17 residues. Germline V gene sequence: CDR1 GTSNPN, CDR2 SVGIG (reference sequence). V was trimmed by 2 bases and J by 0 bases, leaving 18 bases between them. CDR3 loop: CAWSPLGVADSTDTQYF. For the CDR3, the DNA is TGTGCCTGGAGTCCCCTCGGGGTAGCGGATAGCACAGATACGCAGTATTTT.

This chain joins TRBV7-6 and TRBJ2-7, with D possibly matching TRBD2 (7 bases). CDR1 is SGHVS, CDR2 FNYEAQ, per germline. The CDR3 sequence is 15 residues long. V was trimmed by 1 base and J by 6 bases, leaving 16 bases between them. As DNA, the CDR3 is TGTGCCAGCAGCTTAGTAAGGCAGGGAGGGGGCGAGCAGTACTTC. Translation gives CASSLVRQGGGEQYF.

With regard to this clone: This sample also contains other DNA sequences that code for the same CDR3. The chain carries TRBV7-2 and TRBJ1-1; no reliable D call. V lost 1 base, J lost 0 bases, and 12 bases lay in between. Germline assignment: CDR1 SGHTA and CDR2 FQGNSA. The CDR3 length is 16 residues. CDR3 in DNA: TGTGCCAGCAGCTTAGGTGCGGGGTTGATGAACACTGAAGCTTTCTTT. Translating it yields CASSLGAGLMNTEAFF.

This clone was seen only a few times. The rearrangement joins TRBV19 to TRBJ2-7; tentatively, D is TRBD1 (6 bases). The V gene's germline CDR1 is LNHDA and CDR2 SQIVND (reference sequence). V shed 1 base and J shed 2 bases, with 12 bases lying between them. CDR3 length equals 15 residues. For the CDR3, the DNA is TGTGCCAGTAGTATAGGGCAACAGGGAACCTACGAGCAGTACTTC. Residues: CASSIGQQGTYEQYF.

V gene TRBV5-4 combines with J gene TRBJ2-7, with a possible D match to TRBD1 (6 bases). CDR1 is SGHNT and CDR2 is YYREEE in the germline V gene (reference sequence). The CDR3 length is 14 residues. V was shortened by 7 bases and J by 2 bases, with 16 bases between the two germline ends. The CDR3 reads CASQADRSTYEQYF. The CDR3 DNA reads as TGTGCCAGCCAGGCCGACAGGAGTACCTACGAGCAGTACTTC.

The chain uses TRBV7-9 and TRBJ2-5, with TRBD1 matching 8 bases. Germline-derived CDR1 and CDR2 are SEHNR and FQNEAQ (reference sequence). V shed 5 bases and J 2 bases; nucleotides not matched to a gene: 7. CDR3 size: 15 residues. The CDR3 DNA reads as TGTGCCAGCAGCCCGAAAAGGACAGGGCAAGAGACCCAGTACTTC. It encodes CASSPKRTGQETQYF.